The clone carrying this T cell receptor (beta chain) was seen a handful of times. What it recognizes is unknown. This sample was taken from a study of blood T cell dynamics during melanoma immunotherapy. Study-wide findings and caveats: It remained unknown if the driving T cell clones were melanoma-specific.

This sample's time point: pre-treatment baseline. Patients with prior systemic cancer treatment, concomitant immunosuppressants, or other active malignancies were excluded. Clones were read by immunoSEQ multiplex PCR, and TCRdb kept only the in-frame ones, dropping some. The sample carries over 10,000 clones, 65% to 85% recorded once. Per the germline V gene, CDR1 is MNHNS and CDR2 is SASEGT. V was pared by 7 bases and J by 2 bases, with 12 bases between. This CDR3 has 13 amino acids. The origin of this receptor is a human donor with melanoma. The chain recombines TRBV6-1 with TRBJ2-7; D remains ambiguous. Sequenced here: blood, sampled from a patient treated with checkpoint blockade. The CDR3 DNA follows: TGTGCCAGCACTTCTAGGGCTACCTACGAGCAGTACTTC. Translated, it gives CASTSRATYEQYF.